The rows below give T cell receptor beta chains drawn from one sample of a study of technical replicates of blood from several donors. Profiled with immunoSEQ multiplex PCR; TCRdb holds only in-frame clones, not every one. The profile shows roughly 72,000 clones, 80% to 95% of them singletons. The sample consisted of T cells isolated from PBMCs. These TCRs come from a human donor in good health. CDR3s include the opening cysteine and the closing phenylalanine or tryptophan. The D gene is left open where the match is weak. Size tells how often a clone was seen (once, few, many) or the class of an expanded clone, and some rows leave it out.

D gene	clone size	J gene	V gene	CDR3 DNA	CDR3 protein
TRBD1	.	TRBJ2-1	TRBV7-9	TGTGCCAGCAGCCAGGGGGCGGGAAATTTTCCCAATGAGCAGTTCTTC	CASSQGAGNFPNEQFF
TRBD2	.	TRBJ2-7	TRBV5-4	TGTGCCAGCAGCCCGGGACTAGCGGGGGGGAGGGAGCAGTACTTC	CASSPGLAGGREQYF
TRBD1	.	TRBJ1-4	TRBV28	TGTGCCAGCAGTTTAACGCTTTTTGGACAGGGCAAACCTAATGAAAAACTGTTTTTT	CASSLTLFGQGKPNEKLFF
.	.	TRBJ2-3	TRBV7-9	TGTGCCAGCAGCTTAGACAGCGGGAGCACAGATACGCAGTATTTT	CASSLDSGSTDTQYF
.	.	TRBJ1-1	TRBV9	TGTGCCAGCAGCGTAGCCGGGAACACTGAAGCTTTCTTT	CASSVAGNTEAFF
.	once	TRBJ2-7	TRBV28	TGTGCCAGCAGCTTCCCGGGTTCTACCTACGAGCAGTACTTC	CASSFPGSTYEQYF
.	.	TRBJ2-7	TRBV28	TGTGCCAGCAGTTTATTCGAGGGACAGTACTTC	CASSLFEGQYF
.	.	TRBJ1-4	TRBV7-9	TGTGCCGGAGTACGGGGTGAAAAACTGTTTTTT	CAGVRGEKLFF
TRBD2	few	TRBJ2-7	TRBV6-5	TGTGCCAGCAGTTACGAAGCTAGCGGCTCCTACGAGCAGTACTTC	CASSYEASGSYEQYF
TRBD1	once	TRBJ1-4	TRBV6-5	TGTGCCAGCAGTTACCGACAGGGAGGTGAAAAACTGTTTTTT	CASSYRQGGEKLFF
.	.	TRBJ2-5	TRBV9	TGTGCCAGCAGCGTAGCTGGTGAGCGAGGGGAGACCCAGTACTTC	CASSVAGERGETQYF
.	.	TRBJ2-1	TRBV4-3	TGCGCCAGCAGCCATTTTACAGGTAATGAGCAGTTCTTC	CASSHFTGNEQFF
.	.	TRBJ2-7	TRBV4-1	TGCGCCAGCAGCCAAGGTTCAAGGACAGCGAGTTACGAGCAGTACTTC	CASSQGSRTASYEQYF
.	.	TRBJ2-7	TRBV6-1	TGTGCCAGCAGTGAAGGGCCGGGGATGATTTACGAGCAGTACTTC	CASSEGPGMIYEQYF
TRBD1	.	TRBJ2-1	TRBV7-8	TGTGCCAGCAGCTTACTTGCCAGGACAGGGGGTGGCGATGAGCAGTTCTTC	CASSLLARTGGGDEQFF
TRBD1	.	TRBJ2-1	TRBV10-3	TGTGCCATCAGGAACAGGGGGATCGATGAGCAGTTCTTC	CAIRNRGIDEQFF
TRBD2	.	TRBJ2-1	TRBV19	TGTGCCAGTAGTACTCTAGAGGTTGCGGGAGGGCCCCATGAGCAGTTCTTC	CASSTLEVAGGPHEQFF
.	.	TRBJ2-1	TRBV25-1	TGTGCCAGCAGTGAATATAGGGGGAATGAGCAGTTCTTC	CASSEYRGNEQFF
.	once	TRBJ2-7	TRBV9	TGTGCCAGCAGCCCCACTGGGCTCGGCGAGCAGTACTTC	CASSPTGLGEQYF